Each of the 28 T cell receptor beta chains below was sequenced from the same sample in a study of blood T cell repertoires in COVID-19. The method was immunoSEQ multiplex PCR; TCRdb's version includes in-frame clones alone and lacks a portion of them. The sample has about 480,000 clones, approximately 87% seen once. The sample was PBMCs or T cells enriched from blood (not recorded which). The source of these receptors is a woman aged 40-49 years who had recovered from COVID-19.

The rearrangement links TRBV7-9 to TRBJ1-4; TRBD1 might be the D (5 bases). This CDR3 has 15 amino acids. Trimming shortened V by 3 bases and J by 6 bases, and 14 bases separated the two germline ends. Looked up from germline, CDR1 is SEHNR and CDR2 is FQNEAQ (reference sequence). CDR3 in DNA: TGTGCCAGCAGCTTGTCCCAACGGGGGGATGAAAAACTGTTTTTT. Its protein is CASSLSQRGDEKLFF.

The chain joins TRBV10-2 to TRBJ1-2; 7 bases align to TRBD1. The CDR3 is made up of 17 amino acids. Trimming removed 4 bases from V and 2 bases from J; junction bases left unmatched: 13. Germline assignment: CDR1 WSHSY and CDR2 SAAADI. The CDR3 loop is CASSGDREFEMNYGYTF. The CDR3 coding sequence is TGCGCCAGCAGTGGTGACAGGGAGTTCGAAATGAACTATGGCTACACCTTC.

The gene calls are TRBV5-6 and TRBJ2-3; TRBD1 matches 9 bases. Losses at the gene ends were 3 bases for V and 1 base for J; bases not matched to a gene: 3. This CDR3 is 15 amino acids long. CDR1 is SGHDT, CDR2 YYEEEE, per germline. Here the CDR3 DNA reads TGTGCCAGCAGCTCACAGGGGGCCGGCACAGATACGCAGTATTTT. It specifies CASSSQGAGTDTQYF.

This clone occurred once. This rearrangement joins TRBV4-3 to TRBJ1-2; tentatively, D is TRBD1 (6 bases). The length of the CDR3 is 16 residues. Trimming took off 1 base at V and 4 bases at J, with 16 bases between the two ends. Germline values: CDR1 LGHNA, CDR2 YSLEER. Here the CDR3 DNA reads TGCGCCAGCAGCCAAGCTACAGGGCCCCCTGGCTATGGCTACACCTTC. It yields the protein CASSQATGPPGYGYTF.

The CDR3 spells CASSDRTGLDEQYF. In nucleotides, the CDR3 is TGTGCCAGCAGTGACAGGACAGGGTTGGACGAGCAGTACTTC. The J gene is TRBJ2-7, the V gene TRBV2; 8 positions match TRBD1. The CDR3 is 14 residues long. Trimming took 3 bases from V and 5 from J; bases not matched to a gene: 6. The V gene's germline CDR1 is SNHLY and CDR2 FYNNEI.

The rearrangement joins TRBV11-3 to TRBJ2-1; maybe TRBD1 (5 bases). CDR1 and CDR2 from the germline V gene are SGHNT and YENEEA. Between the trimmed V and J ends, which lost 4 bases and 14 bases, there was a span of 18 bases. The CDR3 has 13 amino acids. This chain's CDR3 is CASSSIGAFSKFF. The CDR3 coding sequence is TGTGCCAGCAGCTCTATTGGGGCTTTCTCTAAGTTCTTC.

About this clone: The identical CDR3 is also encoded by other nucleotide sequences in the sample. This sequence joins TRBV7-2 and TRBJ1-5, with D maybe TRBD1 (5 bases). CDR1 is SGHTA, CDR2 FQGNSA, per germline. The CDR3 is 15 residues long. V lost 1 base and J 1 base, leaving 8 bases between the germline ends. CDR3 loop: CASSLVGQSNQPQHF. CDR3 bases: TGTGCCAGCAGCTTAGTGGGGCAGAGCAATCAGCCCCAGCATTTT.

This chain connects TRBV5-1 to TRBJ2-1, with D tentatively TRBD1 (8 bases). Germline values: CDR1 SGHRS, CDR2 YFSETQ. The CDR3 totals 14 residues. V was pared by 2 bases and J by 7 bases, with 13 bases between. The CDR3 reads CASSFGQGGNEQFF. As DNA, the CDR3 is TGCGCCAGCAGCTTCGGACAGGGAGGGAATGAGCAGTTCTTC.

The chain combines TRBV21-1 with TRBJ2-2; the DNA was not used to check the table's D call, TRBD2. TRBV21-1 is marked as a pseudogene. The CDR3 totals 17 residues. The DNA of the CDR3 is TGTGCCAGCTCCCGTCAGACCGGGACTATCGACACCGGGGAGCTGTTTTTT. Its protein is CASSRQTGTIDTGELFF.

J is TRBJ2-3 and V is TRBV19, with 7 positions matching TRBD2. The CDR3 sequence is 14 residues long. The V gene end was trimmed by 5 bases and the J gene end by 2 bases; junction bases not matched to a gene: 4. CDR1 and CDR2 (germline): LNHDA, SQIVND (reference sequence). CDR3 bases: TGTGCCAGTAGTCTCCGGGACTACACAGATACGCAGTATTTT. Translating gives CASSLRDYTDTQYF.

This clone appeared a single time. The chain joins TRBV3-1 (or the pseudogene TRBV3-2) to TRBJ2-1; TRBD2 agrees at 8 bases. Germline V gene data show CDR1 as LGHDT and CDR2 as YNNKEL (reference sequence). This CDR3 is built from 17 residues. The V and J ends lost 0 bases and 7 bases, in that order; junction bases with no gene match: 11. The CDR3 DNA reads TGTGCCAGCAGCCAAGATCTTGGCGGGAGGACGAGAAATGAGCAGTTCTTC. This sequence encodes CASSQDLGGRTRNEQFF.

This clone occurred a few times. This chain uses TRBV4-3 with TRBJ2-2, with 8 bases aligning to TRBD2. J was trimmed by 1 base and V by 0 bases; bases with no gene match: 7. The CDR3 is 18 amino acids. CDR1 is LGHNA and CDR2 is YSLEER in the germline V gene. In DNA, the CDR3 is TGCGCCAGCAGCCAAGAACTAGCGGTCACAATGAACACCGGGGAGCTGTTTTTT. Its protein is CASSQELAVTMNTGELFF.

This chain links TRBV5-4 with TRBJ2-7; 7 bases agree with TRBD2. This CDR3 comprises 15 residues. CDR1 is SGHNT and CDR2 is YYREEE in the germline V gene (reference sequence). Losses at the gene ends were 3 bases for V and 3 bases for J; bases not matched to a gene: 9. DNA of the CDR3: TGTGCCAGCAGCTCCCCTAGCGGTAATTTCTACGAGCAGTACTTC. Translating it yields CASSSPSGNFYEQYF. The complete variable domain, with remaining parts taken from reference TRBV5-4 and TRBJ2-7, reads ETGVTQSPTHLIKTRGQQVTLRCSSQSGHNTVSWYQQALGQGPQFIFQYYREEENGRGNFPPRFSGLQFPNYSSELNVNALELDDSALYLCASSSPSGNFYEQYFGPGTRLTVT.

The chain combines TRBV11-2 with TRBJ1-1; 9 bases fit TRBD1. The CDR3 extends over 15 amino acids. Germline CDR1 is SGHAT and CDR2 is FQNNGV. Trimming cost V 4 bases and J 1 base; bases outside gene matches: 4. CDR3 in DNA: TGTGCCAGCAGCTCAAGGGACAGGGCGAACACTGAAGCTTTCTTT. Its translation: CASSSRDRANTEAFF.

This chain connects TRBV28 to TRBJ2-5; D perhaps matches TRBD2 (5 bases). Germline V lookup: CDR1 MDHEN, CDR2 SYDVKM. The CDR3 totals 13 residues. The V end was cut by 2 bases, the J end by 5 bases, with 9 bases between. Here the CDR3 reads CASSLGRGETQYF. CDR3 bases: TGTGCCAGCAGTTTAGGCCGGGGTGAGACCCAGTACTTC.

The rearrangement links TRBV30 to TRBJ1-5; D possibly corresponds to TRBD1 (5 bases). The CDR3 is 13 residues long. V was pared by 1 base and J by 7 bases, with 11 bases between. CDR1 and CDR2 (germline): GTSNPN, SVGIG (reference sequence). CDR3 residues: CAWSGGGLQPQHF. In DNA form, the CDR3 reads TGTGCCTGGAGTGGGGGGGGACTCCAGCCCCAGCATTTT.

CDR3: CASSTVQGYEQYF. The CDR3, as DNA: TGTGCCAGCAGCACGGTACAGGGCTACGAGCAGTACTTC. The rearrangement uses TRBV7-2 and TRBJ2-7, with D maybe TRBD1 (6 bases). CDR1 is SGHTA, CDR2 FQGNSA, per germline. The CDR3 has 13 residues. The V end was cut by 5 bases, the J end by 3 bases, with 11 bases between.

The chain couples TRBV3-1 (or the pseudogene TRBV3-2) to TRBJ1-2; D may be TRBD1 (6 bases). V was shortened by 1 base and J by 8 bases, with 11 bases between the two germline ends. Per the germline V gene, CDR1 is LGHDT and CDR2 is YNNKEL (reference sequence). The CDR3 has 13 amino acids. DNA for the CDR3: TGTGCCAGCAGCCAAGGGCAGGGGCACGGCTACACCTTC. It is translated as CASSQGQGHGYTF.

This chain links TRBV10-3 with TRBJ1-3; D not resolved. V lost 8 bases and J lost 0, with 8 bases in between. Per the germline V gene, CDR1 is ENHRY and CDR2 is SYGVKD. This CDR3 has 13 residues. The CDR3 region is CAISSSSGNTIYF. In DNA, the CDR3 is TGTGCCATCTCGTCGAGCTCTGGAAACACCATATATTTT.

This chain joins TRBV18 and TRBJ1-1; 8 nucleotides align to TRBD1. V trimming: 5 bases; J trimming: 6 bases; junction bases outside the gene matches: 8. Per the germline V gene, CDR1 is KGHSH and CDR2 is LQKENI. This CDR3 contains 14 residues. CDR3 sequence: CASSTDRGYAEAFF. DNA for the CDR3: TGTGCCAGCTCAACAGACAGGGGTTATGCTGAAGCTTTCTTT.

This chain uses TRBV7-9 with TRBJ1-1, with TRBD1 as a possible D gene (5 bases). CDR1 is SEHNR, CDR2 FQNEAQ, per germline (reference sequence). CDR3 length: 15 amino acids. Deletions cut 5 bases from V and 1 base from J, with 14 bases between. DNA of the CDR3: TGTGCCAGCAGCATCCCCATCAGGGCGAACACTGAAGCTTTCTTT. This sequence encodes CASSIPIRANTEAFF.

Concerning this clone itself: One junction end disagrees with the germline gene, perhaps due to a read error. The chain is built from TRBV14 and TRBJ2-7, with D perhaps TRBD1 (5 bases). Germline V gene sequence: CDR1 SGHDN, CDR2 FVKESK. The CDR3 extends over 12 amino acids. The CDR3 DNA sequence: TGTGCCAGCAGCCACAGGGTAGGCGGTTTGGACTTC. Translating gives CASSHRVGGLDF.

This sequence joins TRBV5-5 and TRBJ1-2; TRBD1 might be the D (5 bases). The germline gives CDR1 SGHKS, CDR2 YYEKEE (reference sequence). Trimming pared 1 base from V and 4 bases from J, leaving 14 bases between. The length of the CDR3 is 15 residues. The CDR3 loop is CASSLKGQGSYGYTF. CDR3 in DNA: TGTGCCAGCAGCTTGAAGGGGCAGGGAAGCTATGGCTACACCTTC.

This sequence joins TRBV18 and TRBJ2-3, with D unresolved. Germline V CDR1 and CDR2: KGHSH, LQKENI. Trimming removed 0 bases from V and 0 bases from J, with 10 bases in between. CDR3 length: 16 amino acids. For the CDR3, the DNA is TGTGCCAGCTCACCACCATCTCGGAGAAGCACAGATACGCAGTATTTT. Translation: CASSPPSRRSTDTQYF.

The V gene is TRBV27, the J gene TRBJ2-7; D is possibly TRBD2 (6 bases). The CDR3 extends over 15 amino acids. The V end was cut by 0 bases, the J end by 2 bases, with 11 bases between. Germline CDR1 is MNHEY and CDR2 is SMNVEV (reference sequence). CDR3: CASSLSRAGTYEQYF. The DNA for the CDR3 is TGTGCCAGCAGTTTATCGCGGGCGGGGACCTACGAGCAGTACTTC.

The CDR3 reads CASSRVGGSSYEQYF. The DNA for the CDR3 is TGTGCCAGCAGCCGAGTCGGGGGGTCCTCCTACGAGCAGTACTTC. The V and J genes are TRBV6-5 and TRBJ2-7; 7 nucleotides align to TRBD2. Germline-derived CDR1 and CDR2 are MNHEY and SVGAGI. The CDR3 spans 15 residues. The J segment lost 0 bases and the V segment lost 6 bases, leaving 8 bases of the junction unmatched.

This clone was found once. The genes are TRBV12-3 or TRBV12-4 and TRBJ2-1; D might be TRBD1 (5 bases). V was clipped by 1 base and J by 8 bases, with 6 bases between them. The CDR3 runs to 12 residues. Here the CDR3 DNA reads TGTGCCAGCAGTTTAGGCAGGGATGAGCAGTTCTTC. It is translated as CASSLGRDEQFF.

The chain is built from TRBV7-9 and TRBJ2-7, with D maybe TRBD2 (5 bases). The CDR3 length is 15 residues. V was cut by 5 bases and J by 2 bases, with 16 bases left in between. Germline values: CDR1 SEHNR, CDR2 FQNEAQ (reference sequence). The CDR3 spells CASSKAGVGTYEQYF. CDR3 bases: TGTGCCAGCAGCAAGGCCGGGGTGGGCACCTACGAGCAGTACTTC.